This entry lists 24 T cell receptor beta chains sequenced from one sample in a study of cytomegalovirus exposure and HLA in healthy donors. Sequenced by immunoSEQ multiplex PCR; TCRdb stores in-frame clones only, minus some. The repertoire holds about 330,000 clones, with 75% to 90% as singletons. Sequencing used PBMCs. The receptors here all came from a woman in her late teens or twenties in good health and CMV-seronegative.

Here the CDR3 reads CASRPQGGNTEAFF. The CDR3 DNA follows: TGTGCCAGCAGACCCCAGGGAGGGAACACTGAAGCTTTCTTT. V usage is TRBV25-1 and J usage is TRBJ1-1; possibly TRBD1 for D (5 bases). The CDR3 runs to 14 residues. V was pared by 6 bases and J by 1 base, with 12 bases between. CDR1 and CDR2 (germline): MGHDK, SYGVNS.

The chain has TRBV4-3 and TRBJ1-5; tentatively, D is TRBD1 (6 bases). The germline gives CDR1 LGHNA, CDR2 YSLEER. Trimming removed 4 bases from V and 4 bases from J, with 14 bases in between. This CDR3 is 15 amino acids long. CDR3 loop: CASSPLIGGNQPQHF. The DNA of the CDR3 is TGCGCCAGCAGCCCCCTAATAGGGGGAAATCAGCCCCAGCATTTT.

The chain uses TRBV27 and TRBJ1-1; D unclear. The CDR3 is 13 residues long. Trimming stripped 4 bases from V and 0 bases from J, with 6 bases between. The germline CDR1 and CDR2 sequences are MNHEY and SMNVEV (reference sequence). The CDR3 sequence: CASSSGMNTEAFF. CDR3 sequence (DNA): TGTGCCAGCAGTTCCGGTATGAACACTGAAGCTTTCTTT.

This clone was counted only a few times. CDR3 DNA: TGTGCCAGCAGCGTAGAGGGAGTTCTCGGGGAGCTGTTTTTT. Amino acid sequence: CASSVEGVLGELFF. This rearrangement joins TRBV9 to TRBJ2-2, with a possible D match to TRBD2 (5 bases). The germline V and J ends were trimmed by 0 bases and 7 bases, with 10 bases remaining between them. Per germline, CDR1 SGDLS and CDR2 YYNGEE. This CDR3 contains 14 residues.

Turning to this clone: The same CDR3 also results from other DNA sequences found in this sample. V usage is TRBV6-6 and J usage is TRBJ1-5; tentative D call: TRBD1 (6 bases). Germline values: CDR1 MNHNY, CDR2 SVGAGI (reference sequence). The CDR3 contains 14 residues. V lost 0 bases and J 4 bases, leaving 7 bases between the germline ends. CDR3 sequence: CASSYSRGNQPQHF. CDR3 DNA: TGTGCCAGCAGTTACTCGAGGGGGAATCAGCCCCAGCATTTT.

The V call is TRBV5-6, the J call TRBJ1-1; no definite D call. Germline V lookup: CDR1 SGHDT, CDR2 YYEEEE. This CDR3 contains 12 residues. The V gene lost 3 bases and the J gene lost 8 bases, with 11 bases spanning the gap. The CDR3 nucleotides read TGTGCCAGCAGCTCCCCCGGCGGAGAAGCTTTCTTT. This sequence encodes CASSSPGGEAFF.

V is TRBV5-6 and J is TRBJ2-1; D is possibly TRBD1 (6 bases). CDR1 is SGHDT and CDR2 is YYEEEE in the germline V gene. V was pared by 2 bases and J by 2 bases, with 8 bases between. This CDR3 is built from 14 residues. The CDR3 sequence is CASSLTGTYNEQFF. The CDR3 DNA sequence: TGTGCCAGCAGCTTAACAGGGACCTACAATGAGCAGTTCTTC.

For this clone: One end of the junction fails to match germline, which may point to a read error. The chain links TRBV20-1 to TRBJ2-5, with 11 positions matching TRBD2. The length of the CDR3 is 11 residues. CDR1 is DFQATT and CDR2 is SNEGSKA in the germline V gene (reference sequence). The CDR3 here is CSASGRETQYF. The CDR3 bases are TGCAGCGCTAGCGGGAGGGAGACCCAGTACTTC.

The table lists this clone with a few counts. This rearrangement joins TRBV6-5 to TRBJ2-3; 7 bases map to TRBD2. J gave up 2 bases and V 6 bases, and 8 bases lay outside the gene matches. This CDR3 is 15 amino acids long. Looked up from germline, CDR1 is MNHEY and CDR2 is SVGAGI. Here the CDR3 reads CASSPGLVLTDTQYF. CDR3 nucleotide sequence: TGTGCCAGCAGCCCCGGACTAGTTCTCACAGATACGCAGTATTTT.

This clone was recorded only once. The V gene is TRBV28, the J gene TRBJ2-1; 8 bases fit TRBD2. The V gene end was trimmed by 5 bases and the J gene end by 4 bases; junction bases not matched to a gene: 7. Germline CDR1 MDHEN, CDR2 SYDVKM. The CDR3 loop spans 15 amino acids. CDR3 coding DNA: TGTGCCAGCAGTCCGGCGGGACTAGGATACAATGAGCAGTTCTTC. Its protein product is CASSPAGLGYNEQFF.

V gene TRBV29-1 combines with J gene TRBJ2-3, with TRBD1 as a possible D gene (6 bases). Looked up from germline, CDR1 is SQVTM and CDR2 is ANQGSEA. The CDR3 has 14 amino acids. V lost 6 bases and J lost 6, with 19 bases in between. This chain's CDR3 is CSVGAGARPDTQYF. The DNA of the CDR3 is TGCAGCGTGGGGGCAGGGGCCAGGCCCGATACGCAGTATTTT.

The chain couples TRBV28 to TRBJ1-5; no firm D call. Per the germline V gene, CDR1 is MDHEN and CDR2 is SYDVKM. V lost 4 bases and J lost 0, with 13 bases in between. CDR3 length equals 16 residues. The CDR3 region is CASSYRDDYSNQPQHF. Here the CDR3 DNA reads TGTGCCAGCAGTTACAGAGATGACTATAGCAATCAGCCCCAGCATTTT. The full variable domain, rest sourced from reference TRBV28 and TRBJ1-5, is DVKVTQSSRYLVKRTGEKVFLECVQDMDHENMFWYRQDPGLGLRLIYFSYDVKMKEKGDIPEGYSVSREKKERFSLILESASTNQTSMYLCASSYRDDYSNQPQHFGDGTRLSIL.

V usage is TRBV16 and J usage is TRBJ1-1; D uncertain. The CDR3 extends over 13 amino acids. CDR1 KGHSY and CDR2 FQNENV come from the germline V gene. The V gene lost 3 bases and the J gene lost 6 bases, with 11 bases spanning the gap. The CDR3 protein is CASSQGRAPEAFF. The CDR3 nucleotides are TGTGCCAGCAGCCAGGGGAGGGCCCCTGAAGCTTTCTTT.

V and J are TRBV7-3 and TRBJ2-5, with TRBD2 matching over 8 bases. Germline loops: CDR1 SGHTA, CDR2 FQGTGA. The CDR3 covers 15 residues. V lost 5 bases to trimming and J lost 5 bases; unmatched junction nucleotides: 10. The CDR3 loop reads CASSTGVAGSETQYF. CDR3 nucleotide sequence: TGTGCCAGCAGCACTGGGGTAGCGGGAAGTGAGACCCAGTACTTC.

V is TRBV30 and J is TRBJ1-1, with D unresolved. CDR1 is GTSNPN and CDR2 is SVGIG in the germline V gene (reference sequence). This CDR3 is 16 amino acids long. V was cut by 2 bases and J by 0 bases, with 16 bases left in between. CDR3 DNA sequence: TGTGCCTGGAGTCCCCCGACCACGGGGATGAACACTGAAGCTTTCTTT. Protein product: CAWSPPTTGMNTEAFF.

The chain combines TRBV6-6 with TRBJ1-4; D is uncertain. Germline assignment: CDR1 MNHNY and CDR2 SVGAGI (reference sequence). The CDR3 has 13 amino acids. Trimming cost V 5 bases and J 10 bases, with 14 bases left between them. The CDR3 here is CASSLGPEGKLFF. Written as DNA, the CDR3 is TGTGCCAGCAGTCTTGGACCTGAGGGAAAACTGTTTTTT.

The CDR3 coding sequence is TGTGCCAGTACCTCCCCGGGCCAGGGCGGCTATGGCTACACCTTC. It codes for CASTSPGQGGYGYTF. The chain combines TRBV19 with TRBJ1-2; D may be TRBD1 (5 bases). The germline gives CDR1 LNHDA, CDR2 SQIVND (reference sequence). The length of the CDR3 is 15 residues. V was trimmed by 7 bases and J by 4 bases, leaving 19 bases between them. Complete variable domain (other parts from reference TRBV19 and TRBJ1-2): DGGITQSPKYLFRKEGQNVTLSCEQNLNHDAMYWYRQDPGQGLRLIYYSQIVNDFQKGDIAEGYSVSREKKESFPLTVTSAQKNPTAFYLCASTSPGQGGYGYTFGSGTRLTVV.

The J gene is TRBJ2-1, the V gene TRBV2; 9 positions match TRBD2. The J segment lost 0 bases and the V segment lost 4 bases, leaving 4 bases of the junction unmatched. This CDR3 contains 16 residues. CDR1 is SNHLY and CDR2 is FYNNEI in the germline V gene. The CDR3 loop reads CASSGLAGSSYNEQFF. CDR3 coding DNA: TGTGCCAGCAGTGGTCTAGCGGGAAGCTCCTACAATGAGCAGTTCTTC.

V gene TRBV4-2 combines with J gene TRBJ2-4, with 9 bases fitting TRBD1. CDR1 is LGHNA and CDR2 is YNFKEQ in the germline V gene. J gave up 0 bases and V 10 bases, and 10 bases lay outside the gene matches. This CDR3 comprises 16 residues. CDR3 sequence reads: CATGTGTDLAKNIQYF. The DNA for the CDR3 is TGTGCCACCGGGACAGGGACCGACTTAGCCAAAAACATTCAGTACTTC.

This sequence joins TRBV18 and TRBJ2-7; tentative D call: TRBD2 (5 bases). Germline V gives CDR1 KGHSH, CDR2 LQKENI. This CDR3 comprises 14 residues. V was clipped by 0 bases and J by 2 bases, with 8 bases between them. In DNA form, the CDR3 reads TGTGCCAGCTCACCACCGGGAGTCCCCTACGAGCAGTACTTC. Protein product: CASSPPGVPYEQYF.

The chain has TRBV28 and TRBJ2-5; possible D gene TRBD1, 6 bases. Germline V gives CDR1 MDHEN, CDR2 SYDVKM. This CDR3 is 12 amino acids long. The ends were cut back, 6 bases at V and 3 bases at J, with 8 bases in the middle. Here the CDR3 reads CASRRTEETQYF. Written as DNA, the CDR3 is TGTGCCAGCAGGAGGACAGAAGAGACCCAGTACTTC.

CDR3: CASSFAGTPDSNQPQHF. The CDR3 nucleotides are TGTGCCAGCAGCTTTGCAGGGACACCGGATAGCAATCAGCCCCAGCATTTT. The rearrangement uses TRBV12-1 and TRBJ1-5; TRBD1, as called in the table, went unchecked against the DNA. TRBV12-1 is shown as a pseudogene. The CDR3 loop spans 17 amino acids.

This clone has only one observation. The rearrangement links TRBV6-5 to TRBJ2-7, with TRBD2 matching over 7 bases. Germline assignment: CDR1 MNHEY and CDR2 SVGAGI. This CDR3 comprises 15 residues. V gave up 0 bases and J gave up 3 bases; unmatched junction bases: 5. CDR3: CASSYSGLRFYEQYF. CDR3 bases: TGTGCCAGCAGTTACTCGGGACTACGGTTCTACGAGCAGTACTTC.

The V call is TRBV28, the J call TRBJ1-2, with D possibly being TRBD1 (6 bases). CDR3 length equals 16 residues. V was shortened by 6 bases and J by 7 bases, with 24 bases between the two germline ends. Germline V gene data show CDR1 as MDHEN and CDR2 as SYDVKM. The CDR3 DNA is TGTGCCAGCAGCCCCACGTCGACACAGGGAAGAGGTGGCTACACCTTC. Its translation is CASSPTSTQGRGGYTF.